This is a list of T cell receptor beta chains from one sample in a study of neoadjuvant anti-PD-1 for oral cavity cancer. Data came from immunoSEQ multiplex PCR; TCRdb stores just in-frame clones and leaves some out. The sample has approximately 74,000 clones; under 85% are singletons. The sample in question was PBMCs, obtained before nivolumab (anti-PD-1) treatment. The receptors were sampled from a person aged 35-79 years with oral cavity squamous cell carcinoma. Both conserved end residues are part of each CDR3. Each record gives: clone size, V gene, J gene, D gene, CDR3 protein, CDR3 DNA. A D gene is named only where the DNA matches it firmly. Size is omitted from some rows. Given values are once, few, many or a class for expanded clones.

>few|TRBV28|TRBJ1-3|.
CASMGTLFSGNTIYF
TGTGCCAGCATGGGCACCCTCTTCTCTGGAAACACCATATATTTT
>.|TRBV29-1|TRBJ2-7|.
CSAGTSNEQYF
TGCAGCGCCGGGACATCTAACGAGCAGTACTTC
>.|TRBV19|TRBJ2-7|TRBD1
CASSSTGGSEQYF
TGTGCCAGTAGTTCAACAGGGGGGAGCGAGCAGTACTTC
>.|TRBV6-5|TRBJ1-5|.
CASSSQSYSNQPQHF
TGTGCCAGCAGTTCACAGTCCTATAGCAATCAGCCCCAGCATTTT
>.|TRBV6-5|TRBJ2-1|.
CASRSSVSSYNEQFF
TGTGCCAGCAGGTCTAGCGTTTCCTCCTACAATGAGCAGTTCTTC
>.|TRBV7-9|TRBJ1-2|.
CASSRTGPSGYTF
TGTGCCAGCAGCCGAACAGGTCCCTCGGGCTACACCTTC
>.|TRBV5-1|TRBJ1-4|.
CASMEMGNEKLFF
TGCGCCAGCATGGAGATGGGGAATGAAAAACTGTTTTTT
>once|TRBV6-5|TRBJ1-4|.
CASGAQGGEKLFF
TGTGCCAGCGGGGCCCAAGGGGGTGAAAAACTGTTTTTT
>.|TRBV9|TRBJ1-1|TRBD1
CASVRGRGTPALDTEAFF
TGTGCCAGCGTACGGGGCAGGGGGACACCCGCTTTGGACACTGAAGCTTTCTTT
>.|TRBV11-3|TRBJ2-4|.
CASIPSPVGGNIQYF
TGTGCCAGCATCCCCTCCCCGGTGGGGGGAAACATTCAGTACTTC